The 3 T cell receptor beta chains presented below share a single source sample, sequenced in a study of shared clonotypes between healthy human individuals. Clones were sequenced by immunoSEQ multiplex PCR, and TCRdb holds only the in-frame ones, with some missing. Of 2 million to 2.5 million clones detected, around 95% appear once; the ten largest clones hold approximately 0.13%. Sequenced input: naive CD4+ T cells sorted from blood. As to subset: CD45RA+ positively selected. The receptors stem from a man between 18 and 29 years old in good health.

This clone was detected only once. Other DNA sequences in the same sample also yield this CDR3. CDR3 residues: CASSYPGAGNTIYF. In DNA form, the CDR3 reads TGTGCCAGCAGTTATCCAGGGGCTGGAAACACCATATATTTT. V is TRBV6-6 and J is TRBJ1-3; maybe TRBD1 (6 bases). Germline values: CDR1 MNHNY, CDR2 SVGAGI (reference sequence). The CDR3 sequence is 14 residues long. Trimming took 3 bases from V and 2 from J, leaving 8 bases between them.

This clone has only one observation. The sample contains more than one DNA sequence encoding this CDR3. The chain employs TRBV18 and TRBJ1-1; no clear D gene. The CDR3 totals 15 residues. CDR1 KGHSH and CDR2 LQKENI come from the germline V gene. V gave up 0 bases and J gave up 0 bases, with 8 bases separating them. The CDR3 loop reads CASSPPTGLNTEAFF. For the CDR3, the DNA is TGTGCCAGCTCACCACCGACGGGCCTGAACACTGAAGCTTTCTTT.

In this sample, this clone turned up once. This chain links TRBV6-1 with TRBJ2-7; 7 bases agree with TRBD1. CDR3 length equals 13 residues. The V segment lost 11 bases and the J segment 1 base; nucleotides outside the gene matches: 8. Germline V gene lookup returns CDR1 MNHNS and CDR2 SASEGT. The CDR3 loop is CAWGEGASYEQYF. The CDR3 region has the DNA TGTGCCTGGGGAGAGGGGGCTTCCTACGAGCAGTACTTC.